This TCR beta chain was sequenced in a study of control samples from healthy donors and cancer patients (dated by TCRdb to the early 2020s). On this clone itself: The antigen this receptor binds is unknown. No quality values exist for individual bases; no much larger clone is one base distant.

Receptor amplification or capture employed the immunoSEQ multiplex PCR assay. Entries here come from immuneACCESS through TCRdb and include only in-frame sequences with V and J called. Some clones fail to appear in such tables; in the studies checked, an unresolved V gene covers under half of the shortfall, and the cause of the remainder is unknown. For this sample the table gives tens of thousands of clones, of which around 92% were detected only once. 4.5% to 7% of the sample is taken by the ten largest. The CDR3 holds 15 amino acids from the cysteine to the phenylalanine. CDR3 DNA is the only sequence kept; it has 45 bases, read in frame from the first base. V loses 6 bases at its end and J loses 3 bases; junction bases beyond the gene matches: 6. From a lookup of the germline V gene, CDR1 and CDR2 are MNHEY and SVGAGI.

The rearranged segments are TRBV6-5 and TRBJ2-3, with TRBD1 identical over 10 junction bases. The clonotype comes from a man over 45 in good health. The sequenced material came from blood. CDR3 reads: CASRDPGQGTDTQYF. The DNA sequence reads TGTGCCAGCAGGGACCCGGGACAGGGGACAGATACGCAGTATTTT.